The source of this T cell receptor (beta chain) is a study of blood T cell repertoires in COVID-19. Study summary: The United States, Italy and Spain were the sources of the acute and convalescent COVID-19 samples. Sample material is recorded as cDNA or gDNA derived from T cells, B-cell-depleted T cells, or PBMCs.

The CDR3 sequence is 15 residues long. J gave up 2 bases and V 4 bases, and 6 bases lay outside the gene matches. Germline CDR1 and CDR2: SGHNT and YYREEE (reference sequence). Measured with immunoSEQ multiplex PCR; TCRdb has only the in-frame clones, and not every one. This sample has 65,000 to 70,000 clones, with about 86% found just once. The sample taken for sequencing was peripheral blood. V and J are TRBV5-4 and TRBJ2-7; 10 bases are a match to TRBD2. This TCR came from a man aged 45-65 years with acute or convalescent COVID-19. Here the CDR3 reads CASSPQRGGTYEQYF. The CDR3 nucleotides are TGTGCCAGCAGCCCCCAGCGGGGGGGTACCTACGAGCAGTACTTC.